The sequence of this TCR beta chain was determined in a study of chemoradiotherapy in HPV16-positive cancers. Study-wide points: HPV-responsive T-cell expansion during chemoradiotherapy was linked to improved recurrence-free survival in HPV16-positive patients. The functional HPV-specific definition rests on just a couple of HPV16-positive patients.

Over chemoradiotherapy, repertoires were sampled more than once. The CDR3 contains 12 residues. The V gene's germline CDR1 is MNHNY and CDR2 SVGAGI (reference sequence). Unmatched junction bases numbered 2, after V lost 6 bases and J lost 3 bases. Using immunoSEQ multiplex PCR, the repertoire was profiled, and TCRdb retains in-frame clones only, with some absent. Of about 32,000 clones listed, more than 70% were seen once; the top ten hold 4.8%. Notes on this clone: Its antigen is not identified.

The J gene is TRBJ2-7, the V gene TRBV6-6; TRBD1 matches 7 bases. The clonotype originates from a human donor with HPV-associated anogenital cancer. Sample: blood, taken from a patient who underwent chemoradiotherapy. Here the CDR3 reads CASRSGGYEQYF. CDR3 bases: TGTGCCAGCAGGTCAGGGGGCTACGAGCAGTACTTC.